A single sample gave rise to the 17 T cell receptor beta chains below, sequenced in a study of cytomegalovirus exposure and HLA in healthy donors. A multiplex PCR was run with 60 Vbeta primers and 13 Jbeta primers. TCRdb keeps only in-frame clones here, not all; method: immunoSEQ multiplex PCR. The table has tens of thousands of clones, roughly 67% seen once; the top ten hold 4.5% to 5.5%. Sequenced: PBMCs. The receptors come from a man aged 50-59 years in good health and CMV-seronegative.

The chain is built from TRBV10-1 and TRBJ1-2; D is possibly TRBD1 (6 bases). Germline loops: CDR1 WNHNN, CDR2 SYGVQD (reference sequence). The CDR3 is made up of 10 amino acids. Between the trimmed V and J ends, which lost 11 bases and 8 bases, there was a span of 12 bases. The CDR3 loop reads CAGGWTGYTF. As DNA, the CDR3 is TGCGCCGGGGGCTGGACAGGCTACACCTTC.

The rearrangement joins TRBV5-4 to TRBJ1-1; D is perhaps TRBD1 (5 bases). The CDR3 contains 15 residues. Between the trimmed V and J ends, which lost 3 bases and 4 bases, there was a span of 16 bases. Germline V gene sequence: CDR1 SGHNT, CDR2 YYREEE (reference sequence). CDR3: CASSSGQGWSTEAFF. The CDR3 bases are TGTGCCAGCAGCTCGGGCCAGGGTTGGAGCACTGAAGCTTTCTTT.

A few counts support this clone. The CDR3 loop reads CASGRGPYEQYF. CDR3 sequence (DNA): TGTGCCAGCGGGCGGGGACCCTACGAGCAGTACTTC. The genes are TRBV27 and TRBJ2-7, with D perhaps TRBD2 (6 bases). This CDR3 is 12 amino acids long. The V end was cut by 8 bases, the J end by 2 bases, with 10 bases between. Germline values: CDR1 MNHEY, CDR2 SMNVEV (reference sequence).

This clone was seen once. The chain links TRBV9 to TRBJ2-3; tentatively, D is TRBD1 (5 bases). CDR3 length: 14 residues. V was pared by 1 base and J by 6 bases, with 12 bases between. CDR1 and CDR2 (germline): SGDLS, YYNGEE. This chain's CDR3 is CASSVTGTRDTQYF. For the CDR3, the DNA is TGTGCCAGCAGCGTAACAGGTACGCGGGATACGCAGTATTTT.

As to this clone: A junction boundary mismatches the germline segment, possibly from a read error. The gene calls are TRBV7-7 and TRBJ1-3; 7 bases map to TRBD1. The CDR3 length is 14 residues. Germline-derived CDR1 and CDR2 are SSHAT and FNYEAQ (reference sequence). In DNA, the CDR3 is TGTGCTAGCAGCCCAGGGACAGCCGGAAACACCATATATTTT. It yields the protein CASSPGTAGNTIYF.

The chain links TRBV19 to TRBJ1-2; TRBD1 might be the D (6 bases). This CDR3 spans 14 amino acids. The germline V gene encodes CDR1 LNHDA and CDR2 SQIVND (reference sequence). V was trimmed by 3 bases and J by 8 bases, leaving 16 bases between them. The chain's CDR3 is CASSMTGTRRGYTF. CDR3 nucleotides: TGTGCCAGTAGTATGACCGGGACAAGAAGAGGCTACACCTTC.

The rearrangement links TRBV9 to TRBJ1-1; tentative D call: TRBD1 (5 bases). Per the germline V gene, CDR1 is SGDLS and CDR2 is YYNGEE. The CDR3 sequence is 16 residues long. V lost 3 bases and J lost 4, with 19 bases in between. CDR3: CASSAGQGSLSTEAFF. The CDR3 DNA reads TGTGCCAGCAGCGCGGGCCAGGGTAGTTTGAGCACTGAAGCTTTCTTT.

The chain carries TRBV5-1 and TRBJ2-1, with D maybe TRBD1 (5 bases). The CDR3 runs to 14 residues. Germline loops: CDR1 SGHRS, CDR2 YFSETQ. Trimming removed 5 bases at V and 0 bases at J, with 9 bases between. For the CDR3, the DNA is TGCGCCAGCAGTCTACAGGACTCCTACAATGAGCAGTTCTTC. Encoded protein: CASSLQDSYNEQFF.

This sequence joins TRBV11-1 and TRBJ2-3, with TRBD2 as a possible D gene (7 bases). The germline V gene has CDR1 SGHAT and CDR2 FQDESV (reference sequence). The CDR3 has 16 amino acids. V was clipped by 4 bases and J by 3 bases, with 17 bases between them. This CDR3 is CASSYPPGGGTDTQYF. CDR3 DNA: TGTGCCAGCAGCTACCCTCCGGGGGGCGGAACAGATACGCAGTATTTT.

A note on this clone: Its ends do not fully match the called genes, so a read error is possible. This rearrangement joins TRBV7-9 to TRBJ2-5, with 9 bases aligning to TRBD2. The germline V gene has CDR1 SEHNR and CDR2 FQNEAQ (reference sequence). The CDR3 extends over 16 amino acids. The chain's CDR3 is CSSSFHRGGAPETQYF. CDR3 nucleotides: TGTTCCAGCAGCTTTCATCGCGGGGGGGCCCCCGAGACCCAGTACTTC.

This clone was counted a few times. Distinct nucleotide sequences in the sample also encode this CDR3. V usage is TRBV5-1 and J usage is TRBJ1-3; 7 positions agree with TRBD1. This CDR3 region has 16 residues. After removal of 0 bases from V and 2 bases from J, the junction contained 5 bases not matched to a gene. CDR1 is SGHRS, CDR2 YFSETQ, per germline. The CDR3 loop is CASSLVGTGAGNTIYF. The CDR3 nucleotides are TGCGCCAGCAGCTTGGTAGGAACAGGGGCTGGAAACACCATATATTTT.

This clone was found once. The V call is TRBV9, the J call TRBJ2-1; D may be TRBD2 (7 bases). The CDR3 is 15 amino acids. The V end was cut by 0 bases, the J end by 4 bases, with 11 bases between. Germline values: CDR1 SGDLS, CDR2 YYNGEE. CDR3 amino acids: CASSVEGGRYNEQFF. DNA for the CDR3: TGTGCCAGCAGCGTAGAGGGGGGGCGTTACAATGAGCAGTTCTTC.

The chain employs TRBV6-5 and TRBJ2-1, with 7 bases that match TRBD2. The V gene end was trimmed by 8 bases and the J gene end by 9 bases; junction bases not matched to a gene: 10. This CDR3 is 13 amino acids long. Germline V gene sequence: CDR1 MNHEY, CDR2 SVGAGI. CDR3 bases: TGTGCCAGCGGGGGGGGTATGGGCGGTGAGCAGTTCTTC. This sequence encodes CASGGGMGGEQFF.

Written as DNA, the CDR3 is TGTGCCAGCAGCGACGGGACAGGGGGCACAGATACGCAGTATTTT. Translating it yields CASSDGTGGTDTQYF. V gene TRBV13 combines with J gene TRBJ2-3; 10 nucleotides agree with TRBD1. Germline V lookup: CDR1 PRHDT, CDR2 FYEKMQ (reference sequence). The length of the CDR3 is 15 residues. The J segment lost 1 base and the V segment lost 5 bases, leaving 3 bases of the junction unmatched.

This clone has only one observation. The chain couples TRBV9 to TRBJ1-3, with TRBD1 identical over 7 bases. The CDR3 runs 14 residues. Germline CDR1 is SGDLS and CDR2 is YYNGEE. V gave up 5 bases and J gave up 0 bases; unmatched junction bases: 2. CDR3 sequence reads: CASSPGGSGNTIYF. The DNA of the CDR3 is TGTGCCAGCAGTCCAGGGGGCTCTGGAAACACCATATATTTT.

The rearrangement joins TRBV5-1 to TRBJ1-2; the match to TRBD1 covers 10 bases. Trimming cost V 4 bases and J 4 bases; bases outside gene matches: 10. This CDR3 has 16 amino acids. Germline loops: CDR1 SGHRS, CDR2 YFSETQ. The CDR3 DNA sequence: TGCGCCAGCAGCCCCGGGACAGGGGATTATGTCTATGGCTACACCTTC. It yields the protein CASSPGTGDYVYGYTF.

This chain links TRBV2 with TRBJ2-2; 8 nucleotides agree with TRBD1. The CDR3 spans 12 residues. V lost 10 bases and J lost 8; bases outside the gene matches: 6. The germline gives CDR1 SNHLY, CDR2 FYNNEI. The CDR3 loop reads CATLDRAGELFF. The DNA for the CDR3 is TGTGCCACTCTGGACAGGGCTGGGGAGCTGTTTTTT.